This T cell receptor (beta chain) is from a study of control samples from healthy donors and cancer patients. TCRdb keeps only in-frame clones here, not all; method: immunoSEQ multiplex PCR. The repertoire has some 150,000 clones, around 92% of them found once; the top ten carry roughly 3.1%. This CDR3 region has 14 residues. Looked up from germline, CDR1 is SGHTA and CDR2 is FQGNSA. V gave up 5 bases and J gave up 3 bases; unmatched junction bases: 7. This TCR was sampled from a man younger than 40 in good health. The chain couples TRBV7-2 to TRBJ2-7, with 7 bases aligning to TRBD1. The specimen was blood. The CDR3 DNA reads TGTGCCAGCAGCCAAGACAGGGTCTTCTACGAGCAGTACTTC. Its protein product is CASSQDRVFYEQYF.